The source of this T cell receptor beta chain is a study of a mutant IDH1 vaccine in newly diagnosed glioma. Across the study: Most patients had received both radiotherapy and temozolomide, the prior options being radiotherapy, temozolomide, or both.

CDR1 and CDR2 (germline): SEHNR, FQNEAQ (reference sequence). The CDR3 loop spans 13 amino acids. Trimming took 8 bases from V and 2 from J, leaving 12 bases between them. This clone turned up a few times. No antigen is known for it. Sequencing used immunoSEQ multiplex PCR; TCRdb keeps in-frame clones, though not all of them. The sample includes 90,000 to 95,000 clones, 83% of them seen just once. The time point denotes: baseline, week 1 (first vaccination visit). Treatment noted: pre-vaccination baseline after standard-of-care therapy. Study-wide points: Any relationship between pseudoprogression and changes in top peripheral T cell clonotypes seemed absent.

The chain employs TRBV7-9 and TRBJ1-1; D remains unclear. This clonotype originated in a woman between 45 and 60 years old with glioma. Here the sequenced sample was PBMCs, taken from a glioma patient treated with radiotherapy, temozolomide or both. CDR3 loop: CASDLSYNTEAFF. Written as DNA, the CDR3 is TGTGCCAGCGACCTATCCTATAACACTGAAGCTTTCTTT. The full variable domain, rest sourced from reference TRBV7-9 and TRBJ1-1, is DTGVSQNPRHKITKRGQNVTFRCDPISEHNRLYWYRQTLGQGPEFLTYFQNEAQLEKSRLLSDRFSAERPKGSFSTLEIQRTEQGDSAMYLCASDLSYNTEAFFGQGTRLTVV.